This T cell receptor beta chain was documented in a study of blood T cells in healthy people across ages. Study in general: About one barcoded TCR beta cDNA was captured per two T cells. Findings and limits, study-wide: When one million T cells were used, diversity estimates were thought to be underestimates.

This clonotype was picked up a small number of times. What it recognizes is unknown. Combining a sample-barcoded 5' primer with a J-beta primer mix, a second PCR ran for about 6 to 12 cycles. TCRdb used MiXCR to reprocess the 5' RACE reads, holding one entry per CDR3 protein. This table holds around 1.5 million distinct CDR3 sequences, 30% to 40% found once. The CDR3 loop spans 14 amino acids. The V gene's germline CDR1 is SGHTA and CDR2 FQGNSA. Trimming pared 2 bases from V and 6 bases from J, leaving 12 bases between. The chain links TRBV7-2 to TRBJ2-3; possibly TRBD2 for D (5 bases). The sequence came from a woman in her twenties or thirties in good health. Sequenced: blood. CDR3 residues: CASSLRGFGDTQYF. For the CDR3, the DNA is TGTGCCAGCAGCTTAAGAGGGTTCGGGGATACGCAGTATTTT.